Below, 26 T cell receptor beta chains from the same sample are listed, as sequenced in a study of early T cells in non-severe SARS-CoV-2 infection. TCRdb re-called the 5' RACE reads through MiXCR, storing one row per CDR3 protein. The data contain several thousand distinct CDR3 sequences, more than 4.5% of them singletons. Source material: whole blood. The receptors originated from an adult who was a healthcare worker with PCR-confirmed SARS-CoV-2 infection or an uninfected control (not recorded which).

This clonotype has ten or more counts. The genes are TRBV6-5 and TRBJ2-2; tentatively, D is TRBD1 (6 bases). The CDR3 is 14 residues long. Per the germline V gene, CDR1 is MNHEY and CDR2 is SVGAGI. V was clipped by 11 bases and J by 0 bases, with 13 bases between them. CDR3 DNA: TGTGCCGCATCGGGACATGCGAACACCGGGGAGCTGTTTTTT. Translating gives CAASGHANTGELFF.

CDR3 in DNA: TGCAGTGCTAGAGATGTTAATAGCAATCAGCCCCAGCATTTT. Translation: CSARDVNSNQPQHF. The chain recombines TRBV20-1 with TRBJ1-5; D remains unclear. Per germline, CDR1 DFQATT and CDR2 SNEGSKA (reference sequence). The CDR3 is made up of 14 amino acids. The V and J ends lost 0 bases and 0 bases respectively, with 6 bases between them.

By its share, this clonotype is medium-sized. CDR3 coding DNA: TGCAGCGGCATCAGGGGAGGAGGCACTGAAGCTTTCTTT. Protein product: CSGIRGGGTEAFF. The gene calls are TRBV29-1 and TRBJ1-1, with D perhaps TRBD1 (6 bases). This CDR3 spans 13 amino acids. V gave up 7 bases and J gave up 4 bases, with 16 bases separating them. In germline, CDR1 is SQVTM, CDR2 ANQGSEA. Filled out from reference TRBV29-1 and TRBJ1-1, the complete variable domain reads SAVISQKPSRDICQRGTSLTIQCQVDSQVTMMFWYRQQPGQSLTLIATANQGSEATYESGFVIDKFPISRPNLTFSTLTVSNMSPEDSSIYLCSGIRGGGTEAFFGQGTRLTVV.

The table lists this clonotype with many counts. The CDR3 is CASSLVPQTGNTIYF. The CDR3 coding sequence is TGTGCCAGCAGCTTAGTTCCACAGACTGGAAACACCATATATTTT. This rearrangement joins TRBV7-9 to TRBJ1-3; D is uncertain. The V end lost 1 base, the J end lost 2 bases, and 9 bases lay between the germline ends. This CDR3 has 15 residues. Germline CDR1 reads SEHNR; CDR2 reads FQNEAQ (reference sequence).

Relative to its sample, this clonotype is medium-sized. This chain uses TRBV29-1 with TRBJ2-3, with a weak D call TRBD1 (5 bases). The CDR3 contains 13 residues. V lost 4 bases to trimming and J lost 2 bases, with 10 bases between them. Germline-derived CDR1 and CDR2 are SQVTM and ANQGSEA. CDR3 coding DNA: TGCAGCGTTGGGGGCGCACCCACAGATACGCAGTATTTT. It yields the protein CSVGGAPTDTQYF.

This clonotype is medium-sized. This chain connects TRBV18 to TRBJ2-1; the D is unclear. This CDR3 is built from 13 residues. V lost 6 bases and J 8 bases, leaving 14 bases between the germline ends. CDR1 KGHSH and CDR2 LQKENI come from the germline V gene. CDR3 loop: CASSLNERDEQFF. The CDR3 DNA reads TGTGCCAGCTCTCTCAATGAGCGTGATGAGCAGTTCTTC. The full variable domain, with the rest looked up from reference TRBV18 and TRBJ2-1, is NAGVMQNPRHLVRRRGQEARLRCSPMKGHSHVYWYRQLPEEGLKFMVYLQKENIIDESGMPKERFSAEFPKEGPSILRIQQVVRGDSAAYFCASSLNERDEQFFGPGTRLTVL.

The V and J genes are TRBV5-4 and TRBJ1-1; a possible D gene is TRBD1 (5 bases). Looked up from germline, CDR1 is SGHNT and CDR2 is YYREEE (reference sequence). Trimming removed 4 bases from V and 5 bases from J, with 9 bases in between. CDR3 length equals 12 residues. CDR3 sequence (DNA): TGTGCCAGCAGCCCCGGGGGTACTGAAGCTTTCTTT. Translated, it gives CASSPGGTEAFF.

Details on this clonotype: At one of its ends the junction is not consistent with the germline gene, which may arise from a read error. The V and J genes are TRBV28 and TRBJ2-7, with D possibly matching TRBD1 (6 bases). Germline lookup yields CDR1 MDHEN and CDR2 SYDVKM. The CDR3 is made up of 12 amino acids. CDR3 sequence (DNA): TGTGCCAGCAGTCCCCAGGGGCGAGTCCCCTTCTTC. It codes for CASSPQGRVPFF.

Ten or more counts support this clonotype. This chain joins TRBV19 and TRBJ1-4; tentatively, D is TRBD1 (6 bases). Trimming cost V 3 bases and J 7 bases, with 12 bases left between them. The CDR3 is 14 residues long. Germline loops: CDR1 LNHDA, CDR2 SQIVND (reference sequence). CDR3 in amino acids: CASSIDGGGEKLFF. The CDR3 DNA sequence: TGTGCCAGTAGTATTGACGGGGGCGGTGAAAAACTGTTTTTT.

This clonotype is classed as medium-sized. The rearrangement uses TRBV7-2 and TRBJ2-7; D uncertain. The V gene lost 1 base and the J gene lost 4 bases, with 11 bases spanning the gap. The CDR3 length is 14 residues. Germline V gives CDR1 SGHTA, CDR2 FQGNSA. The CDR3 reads CASSLVSQMYEQYV. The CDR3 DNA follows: TGTGCCAGCAGCTTAGTTAGTCAGATGTACGAGCAGTACGTC.

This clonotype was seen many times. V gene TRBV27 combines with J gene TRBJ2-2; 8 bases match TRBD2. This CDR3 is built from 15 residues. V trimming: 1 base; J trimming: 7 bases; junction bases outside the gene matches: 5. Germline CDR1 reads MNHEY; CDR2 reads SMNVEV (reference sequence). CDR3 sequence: CASSLLAGIGGELFF. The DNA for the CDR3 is TGTGCCAGCAGTTTATTAGCGGGAATCGGCGGGGAGCTGTTTTTT.

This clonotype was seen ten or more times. The CDR3 nucleotides read TGCGCCAGCAGCTTGGGCTACGGAACAGACGTTGAAGCTTTCTTT. This encodes CASSLGYGTDVEAFF. The chain combines TRBV5-1 with TRBJ1-1; no reliable D call. The CDR3 is made up of 15 amino acids. Germline CDR1 and CDR2: SGHRS and YFSETQ. The V end was cut by 0 bases, the J end by 7 bases, with 16 bases between.

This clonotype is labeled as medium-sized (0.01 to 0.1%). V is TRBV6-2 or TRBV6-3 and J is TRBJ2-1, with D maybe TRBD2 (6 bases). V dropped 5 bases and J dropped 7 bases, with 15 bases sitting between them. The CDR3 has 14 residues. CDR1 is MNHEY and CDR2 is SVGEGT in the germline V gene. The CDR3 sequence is CASSQIPRGNEQFF. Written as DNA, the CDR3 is TGTGCCAGCAGTCAGATCCCCCGGGGGAATGAGCAGTTCTTC.

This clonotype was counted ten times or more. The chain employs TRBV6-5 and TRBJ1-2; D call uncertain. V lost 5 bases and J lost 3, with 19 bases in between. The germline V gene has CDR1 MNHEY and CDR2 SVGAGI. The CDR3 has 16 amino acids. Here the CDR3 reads CASSPGPLRAYYGYTF. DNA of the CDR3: TGTGCCAGCAGTCCAGGACCTTTAAGGGCTTACTATGGCTACACCTTC.

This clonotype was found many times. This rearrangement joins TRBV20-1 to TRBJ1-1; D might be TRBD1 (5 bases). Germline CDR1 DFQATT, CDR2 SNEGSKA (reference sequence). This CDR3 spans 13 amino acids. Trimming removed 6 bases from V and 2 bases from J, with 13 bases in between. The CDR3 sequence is CSACDSPNTEAFF. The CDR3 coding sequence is TGCAGTGCGTGCGACAGTCCTAACACTGAAGCTTTCTTT.

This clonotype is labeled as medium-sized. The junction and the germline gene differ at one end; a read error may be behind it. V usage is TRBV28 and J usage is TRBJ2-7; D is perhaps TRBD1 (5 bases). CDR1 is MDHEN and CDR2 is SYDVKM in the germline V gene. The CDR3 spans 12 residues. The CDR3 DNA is TGTGCCAGCAGTTCCCTCGGCAGGGCTCCCTCCTTC. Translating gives CASSSLGRAPSF.

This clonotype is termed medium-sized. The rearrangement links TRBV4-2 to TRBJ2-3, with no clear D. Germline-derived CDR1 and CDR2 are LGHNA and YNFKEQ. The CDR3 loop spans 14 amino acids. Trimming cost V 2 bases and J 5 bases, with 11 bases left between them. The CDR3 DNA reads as TGTGCCAGCAGCCAACTTAACAGTCAAGATACGCAGTATTTT. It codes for CASSQLNSQDTQYF.

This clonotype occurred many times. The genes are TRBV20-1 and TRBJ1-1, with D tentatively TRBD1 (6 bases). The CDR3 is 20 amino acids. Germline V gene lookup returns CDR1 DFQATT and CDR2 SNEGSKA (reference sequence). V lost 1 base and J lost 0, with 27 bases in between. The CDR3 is CSARGSVLGGPSALNTEAFF. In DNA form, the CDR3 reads TGCAGTGCTAGAGGCAGCGTATTGGGGGGCCCGTCCGCTCTGAACACTGAAGCTTTCTTT.

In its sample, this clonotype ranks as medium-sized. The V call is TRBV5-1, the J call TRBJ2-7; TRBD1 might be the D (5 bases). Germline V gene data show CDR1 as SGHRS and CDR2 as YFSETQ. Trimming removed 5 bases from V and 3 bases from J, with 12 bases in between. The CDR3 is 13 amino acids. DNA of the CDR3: TGCGCCAGCAGGGAATCAGGGTTCTACGAGCAGTACTTC. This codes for CASRESGFYEQYF.

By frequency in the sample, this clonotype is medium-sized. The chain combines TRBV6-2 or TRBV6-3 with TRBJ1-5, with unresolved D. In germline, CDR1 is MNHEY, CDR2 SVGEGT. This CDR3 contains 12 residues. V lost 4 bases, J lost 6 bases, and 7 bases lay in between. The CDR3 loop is CASSFWAQPQHF. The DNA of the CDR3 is TGTGCCAGCAGTTTCTGGGCTCAGCCCCAGCATTTT.

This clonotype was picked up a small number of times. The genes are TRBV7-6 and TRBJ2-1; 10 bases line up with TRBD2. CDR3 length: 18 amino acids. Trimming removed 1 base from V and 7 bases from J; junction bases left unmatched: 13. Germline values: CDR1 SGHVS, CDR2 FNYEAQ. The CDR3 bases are TGTGCCAGCAGCTTAGAGTCGGCTCTAAGCGGGGGGGGAAATGAGCAGTTCTTC. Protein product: CASSLESALSGGGNEQFF.

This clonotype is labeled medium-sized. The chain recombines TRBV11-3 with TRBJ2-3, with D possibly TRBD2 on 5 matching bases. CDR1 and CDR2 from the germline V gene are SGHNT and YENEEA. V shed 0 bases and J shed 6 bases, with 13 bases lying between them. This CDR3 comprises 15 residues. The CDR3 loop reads CASSLDGLSGDTQYF. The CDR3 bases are TGTGCCAGCAGCTTAGATGGTCTCTCGGGGGATACGCAGTATTTT.

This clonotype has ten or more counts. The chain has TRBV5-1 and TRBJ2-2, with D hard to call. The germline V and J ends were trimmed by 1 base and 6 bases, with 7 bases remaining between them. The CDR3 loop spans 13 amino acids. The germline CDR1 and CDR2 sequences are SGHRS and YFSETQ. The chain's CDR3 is CASSLSNSGELFF. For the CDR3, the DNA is TGCGCCAGCAGCTTGAGCAATTCCGGGGAGCTGTTTTTT.

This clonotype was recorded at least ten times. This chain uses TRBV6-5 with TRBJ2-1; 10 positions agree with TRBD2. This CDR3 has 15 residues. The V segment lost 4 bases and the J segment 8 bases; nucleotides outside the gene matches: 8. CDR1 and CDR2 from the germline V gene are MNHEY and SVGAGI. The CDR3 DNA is TGTGCCAGCAGTTCCGACACTAGCGGGGCCTATGAGCAGTTCTTC. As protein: CASSSDTSGAYEQFF.

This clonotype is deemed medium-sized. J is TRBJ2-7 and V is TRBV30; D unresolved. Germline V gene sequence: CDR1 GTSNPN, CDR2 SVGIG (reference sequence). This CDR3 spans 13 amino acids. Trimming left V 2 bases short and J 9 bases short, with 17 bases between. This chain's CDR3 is CAWSRKGSEPQYF. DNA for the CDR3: TGTGCCTGGAGTCGTAAGGGATCGGAACCGCAGTACTTC. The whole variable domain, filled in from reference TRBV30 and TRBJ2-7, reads SQTIHQWPATLVQPVGSPLSLECTVEGTSNPNLYWYRQAAGRGLQLLFYSVGIGQISSEVPQNLSASRPQDRQFILSSKKLLLSDSGFYLCAWSRKGSEPQYFGPGTRLTVT.

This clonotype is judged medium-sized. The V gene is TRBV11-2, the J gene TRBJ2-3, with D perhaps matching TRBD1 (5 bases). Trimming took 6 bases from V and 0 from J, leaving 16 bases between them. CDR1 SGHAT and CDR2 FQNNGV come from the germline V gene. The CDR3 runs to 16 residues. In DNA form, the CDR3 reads TGTGCCAGCAGAATACTATCGCAGGGCAGCACAGATACGCAGTATTTT. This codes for CASRILSQGSTDTQYF.